This TCR beta chain was captured in a study of shared clonotypes between healthy human individuals. Whole-study context: A few men and a couple of women, aged 18 to 49, were donors.

PBMC DNA, left unsorted, was sequenced on ten immunoSEQ deep assay plates. Per the original data handling: Junction-only immunoSEQ data arrived without quality scores, meaning filtering differed. Generated by immunoSEQ multiplex PCR, the TCRdb table keeps only in-frame clones and is missing some. V and J calls plus clone size are reproduced from that table; the DNA served to infer D and trimming. The repertoire has about 490,000 clones, about three quarters of them found once; the top ten carry about an eighth. Regarding the study as a whole: Deeper or shallower sequencing was expected to change how clonotypes are shared among donors.

This clone was seen ten or more times. Antigen: not known. The sample contains more than one DNA sequence encoding this CDR3. V was pared by 3 bases and J by 0 bases, with 2 bases of the junction left unmatched. The CDR3 totals 15 residues. Germline CDR1 LNHDA, CDR2 SQIVND (reference sequence). Sequenced sample: PBMCs. The chain is built from TRBV19 and TRBJ2-7; 10 bases are shared with TRBD2. The TCR comes from a woman aged 40 to 50 in good health. Some clones in this sample may be carry-over from other donors' samples. This chain's CDR3 is CASSMTSGSSYEQYF. For the CDR3, the DNA is TGTGCCAGTAGTATGACTAGCGGGTCCTCCTACGAGCAGTACTTC. Full variable domain (rest looked up from reference TRBV19 and TRBJ2-7): DGGITQSPKYLFRKEGQNVTLSCEQNLNHDAMYWYRQDPGQGLRLIYYSQIVNDFQKGDIAEGYSVSREKKESFPLTVTSAQKNPTAFYLCASSMTSGSSYEQYFGPGTRLTVT.